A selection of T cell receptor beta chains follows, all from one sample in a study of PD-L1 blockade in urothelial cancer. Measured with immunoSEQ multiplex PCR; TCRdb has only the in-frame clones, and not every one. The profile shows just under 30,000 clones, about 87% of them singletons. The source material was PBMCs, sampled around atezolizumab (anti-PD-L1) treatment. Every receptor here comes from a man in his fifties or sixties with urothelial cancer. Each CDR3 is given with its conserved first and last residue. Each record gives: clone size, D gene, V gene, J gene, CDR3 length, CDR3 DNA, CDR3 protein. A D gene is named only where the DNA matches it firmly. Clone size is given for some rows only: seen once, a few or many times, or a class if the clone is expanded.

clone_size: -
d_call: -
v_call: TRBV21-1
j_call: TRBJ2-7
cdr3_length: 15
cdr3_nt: TGTGCCAGCAGCAAAGTGGGGAGGGGAGAATACGAGCAGTACTTC
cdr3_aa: CASSKVGRGEYEQYF

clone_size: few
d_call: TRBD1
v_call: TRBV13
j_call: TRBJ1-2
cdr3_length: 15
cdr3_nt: TGTGCCAGCAGCCTCCGACAGGGGCGGGGAGGTGGCTACACCTTC
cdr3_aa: CASSLRQGRGGGYTF

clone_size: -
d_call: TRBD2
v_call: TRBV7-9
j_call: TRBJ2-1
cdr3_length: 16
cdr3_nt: TGTGCCAGCAGCTTACCTGGGGGCGGGGGGCACAATGAGCAGTTCTTC
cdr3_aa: CASSLPGGGGHNEQFF

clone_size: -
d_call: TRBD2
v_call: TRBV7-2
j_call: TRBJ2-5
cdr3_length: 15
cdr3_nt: TGTGCCAGCAGCTGGGGACTAGCGGGAGAAGGGGCCCAGTACTTC
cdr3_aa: CASSWGLAGEGAQYF

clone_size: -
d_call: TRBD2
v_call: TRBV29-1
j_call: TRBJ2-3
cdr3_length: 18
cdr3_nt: TGCAGCGTTGGGGGACTAGCGGAGATTAGCTCTAGCACAGATACGCAGTATTTT
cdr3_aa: CSVGGLAEISSSTDTQYF

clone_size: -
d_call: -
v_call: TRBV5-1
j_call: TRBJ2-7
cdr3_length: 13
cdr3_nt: TGCGCCAGCAGCTTCGGGCAGGGCGGCGAGCAGTACTTC
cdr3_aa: CASSFGQGGEQYF

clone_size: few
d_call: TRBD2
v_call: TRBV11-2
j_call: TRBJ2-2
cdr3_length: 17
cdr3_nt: TGTGCCAGCAGCTTAGAGGGACTAGCGGGAGGGACCGGGGAGCTGTTTTTT
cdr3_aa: CASSLEGLAGGTGELFF

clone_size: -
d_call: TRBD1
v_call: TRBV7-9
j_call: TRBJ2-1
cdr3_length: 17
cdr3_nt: TGTGCCAGCAGCTTATATATGGGGACAGGGGCTAACAATGAGCAGTTCTTC
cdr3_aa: CASSLYMGTGANNEQFF

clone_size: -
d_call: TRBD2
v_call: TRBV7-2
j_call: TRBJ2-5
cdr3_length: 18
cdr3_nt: TGTGCCAGCATGGTTCAGGGGCGGGGCCTAGCGGGAGTTGAGACCCAGTACTTC
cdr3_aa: CASMVQGRGLAGVETQYF

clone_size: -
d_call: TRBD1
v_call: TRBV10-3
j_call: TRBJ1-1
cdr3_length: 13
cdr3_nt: TGTGCCAGTAAGACAGGGACTAACACTGAAGCTTTCTTT
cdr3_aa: CASKTGTNTEAFF

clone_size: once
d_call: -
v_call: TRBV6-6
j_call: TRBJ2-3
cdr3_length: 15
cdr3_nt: TGTGCCAGCAGTTCGGACTCCGCTAGCACAGATACGCAGTATTTT
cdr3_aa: CASSSDSASTDTQYF

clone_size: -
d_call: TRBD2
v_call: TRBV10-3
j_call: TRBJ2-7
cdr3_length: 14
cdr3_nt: TGTGCCATTGGACTAGCGGGGGACCTCTACGAGCAGTACTTC
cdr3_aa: CAIGLAGDLYEQYF

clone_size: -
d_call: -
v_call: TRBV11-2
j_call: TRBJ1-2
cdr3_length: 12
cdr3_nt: TGTGCCAGCAGCTTATCTTGGAGGGGCTACACCTTC
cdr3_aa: CASSLSWRGYTF

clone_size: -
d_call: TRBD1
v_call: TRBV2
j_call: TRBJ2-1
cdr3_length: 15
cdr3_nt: TGTGCCTTAGGTGGTCAGGGGGCCGGGTACAATGAGCAGTTCTTC
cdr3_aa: CALGGQGAGYNEQFF

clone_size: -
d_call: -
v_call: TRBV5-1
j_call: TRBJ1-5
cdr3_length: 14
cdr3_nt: TGCGCCAGCAGCTTGGGCAGAGGTGATCAGCCCCAGCATTTT
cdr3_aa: CASSLGRGDQPQHF

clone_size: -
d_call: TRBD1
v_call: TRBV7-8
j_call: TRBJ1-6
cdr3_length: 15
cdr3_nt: TGTGCCAGCAGCCCACAGGTGACAGGGAATTCACCCCTCCACTTT
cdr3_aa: CASSPQVTGNSPLHF

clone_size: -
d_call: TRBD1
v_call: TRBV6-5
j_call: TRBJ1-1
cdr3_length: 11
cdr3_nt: TGTGCCAGCAGCCGACAGGGGACGGCTTTCTTT
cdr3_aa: CASSRQGTAFF

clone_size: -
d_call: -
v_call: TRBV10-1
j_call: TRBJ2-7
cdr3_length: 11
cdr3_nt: TGCGCCAGCAGTGGCCCCGGCGAGCAGTACTTC
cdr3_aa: CASSGPGEQYF

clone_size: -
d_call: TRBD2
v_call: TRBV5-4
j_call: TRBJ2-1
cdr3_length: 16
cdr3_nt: TGTGCCAGCAGCATTAGCGGGGGCCGCTCCTACAATGAGCAGTTCTTC
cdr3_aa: CASSISGGRSYNEQFF

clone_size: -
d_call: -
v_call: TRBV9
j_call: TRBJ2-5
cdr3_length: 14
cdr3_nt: TGTGCCAGCAGCGCAAGCCAGGGAACGTCGACCCAGTACTTC
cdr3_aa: CASSASQGTSTQYF

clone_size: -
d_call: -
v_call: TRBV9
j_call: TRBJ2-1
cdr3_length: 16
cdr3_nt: TGTGCCAGCAGCGTAGCTGAGCGGATGACCTACAATGAGCAGTTCTTC
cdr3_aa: CASSVAERMTYNEQFF

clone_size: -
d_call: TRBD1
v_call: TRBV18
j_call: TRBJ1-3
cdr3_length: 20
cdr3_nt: TGTGCCAGCTCACCAATTTGGGACAGGGGGCGAACGAGCTCTGGAAACACCATATATTTT
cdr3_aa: CASSPIWDRGRTSSGNTIYF

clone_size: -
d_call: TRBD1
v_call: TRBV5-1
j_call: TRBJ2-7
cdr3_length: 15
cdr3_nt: TGCGCCAGCACGAAAACCGGGACAGGGTGGTACGAGCAGTACTTC
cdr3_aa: CASTKTGTGWYEQYF

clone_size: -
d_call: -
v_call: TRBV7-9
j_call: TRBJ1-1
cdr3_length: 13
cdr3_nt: TGTGCCAGCAGCTTACCCCTTGACAGGGAAGCTTTCTTT
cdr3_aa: CASSLPLDREAFF

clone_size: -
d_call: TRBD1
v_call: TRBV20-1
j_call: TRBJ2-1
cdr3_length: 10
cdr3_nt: TGCAGTGCGGCGGGGACAGGGCAGTTCTTC
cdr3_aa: CSAAGTGQFF

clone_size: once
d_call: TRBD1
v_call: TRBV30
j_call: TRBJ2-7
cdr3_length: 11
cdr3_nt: TGTGCCTGGGACAGGGGGTACGAGCAGTACTTC
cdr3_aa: CAWDRGYEQYF

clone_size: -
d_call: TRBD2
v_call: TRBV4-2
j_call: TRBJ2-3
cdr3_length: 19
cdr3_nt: TGTGCCAGCAGCCAAGCGCCCCACGGTTCTAGCGGGGGGGCAGATACGCAGTATTTT
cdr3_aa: CASSQAPHGSSGGADTQYF

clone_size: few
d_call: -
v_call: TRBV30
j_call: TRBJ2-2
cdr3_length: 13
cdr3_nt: TGTGCCTGGAGTGTATTTGAGAGCGGGGAGCTGTTTTTT
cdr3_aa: CAWSVFESGELFF

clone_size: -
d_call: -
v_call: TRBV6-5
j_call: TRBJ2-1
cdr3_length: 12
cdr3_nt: TGTGCCAGCAGTCGGGGGTACAATGAGCAGTTCTTC
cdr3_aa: CASSRGYNEQFF

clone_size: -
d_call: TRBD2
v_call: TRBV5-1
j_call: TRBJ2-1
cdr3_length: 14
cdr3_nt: TGCGCCAGCAGCTTCCGGGGGGAGGGCAATGAGCAGTTCTTC
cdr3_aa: CASSFRGEGNEQFF

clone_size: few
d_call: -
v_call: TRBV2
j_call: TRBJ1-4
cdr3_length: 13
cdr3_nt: TGTGCCAGCAGCGCCTGGGCAGCTGAAAAACTGTTTTTT
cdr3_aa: CASSAWAAEKLFF

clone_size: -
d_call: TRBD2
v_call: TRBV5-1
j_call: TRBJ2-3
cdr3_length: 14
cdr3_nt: TGCGCCAGCAGCTTGACTAGCGGGAGAGATACGCAGTATTTT
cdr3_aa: CASSLTSGRDTQYF

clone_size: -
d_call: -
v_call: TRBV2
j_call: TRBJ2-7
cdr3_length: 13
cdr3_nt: TGTGCCAGCAGTGGAACAGGGTTTTCCGAGCAGTACTTC
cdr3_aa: CASSGTGFSEQYF

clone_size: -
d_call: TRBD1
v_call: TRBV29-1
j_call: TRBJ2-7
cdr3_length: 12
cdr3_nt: TGCAGCGTCGATGGGACAGGTCACGAGCAGTACTTC
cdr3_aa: CSVDGTGHEQYF

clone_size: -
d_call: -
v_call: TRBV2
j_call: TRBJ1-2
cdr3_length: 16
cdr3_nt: TGTGCCAGCAGCCCTAATCCCGCCATACCTAACTATGGCTACACCTTC
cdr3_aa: CASSPNPAIPNYGYTF

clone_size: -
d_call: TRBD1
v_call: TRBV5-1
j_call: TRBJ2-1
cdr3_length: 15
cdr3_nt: TGCGCCAGCAGCGGACTACAGGGGGTTGACAATGAGCAGTTCTTC
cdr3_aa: CASSGLQGVDNEQFF

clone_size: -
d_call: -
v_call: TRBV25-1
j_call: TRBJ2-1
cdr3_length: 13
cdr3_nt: TGTGCCAGCTCCCCCCGGGTGGGCAATGAGCAGTTCTTC
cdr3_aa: CASSPRVGNEQFF